This entry is about one T cell receptor (beta chain). This sample stems from a study of radiation and T cells in renal cell carcinoma. The V gene's germline CDR1 is MNHNS and CDR2 SASEGT. The germline V and J ends were trimmed by 5 bases and 7 bases, with 6 bases remaining between them. This CDR3 comprises 11 residues. The time point is: blood 2 weeks post-SBRT. Documented treatment: 15 Gy SBRT to primary tumor, nephrectomy 4 weeks later. Clones were sequenced by immunoSEQ multiplex PCR, and TCRdb holds only the in-frame ones, with some missing. This table has 70,000 or so clones, roughly 80% appearing once.

Sequences were derived from blood, sampled from a patient whose treatment included radiotherapy and nephrectomy. The rearrangement uses TRBV6-1 and TRBJ2-1; D call uncertain. This sequence originates from a man in his fifties or sixties with renal cell carcinoma. CDR3 nucleotides: TGTGCCAGCAGTACCTTTAATGAGCAGTTCTTC. It yields the protein CASSTFNEQFF.